Each of the 24 T cell receptor beta chains below was sequenced from the same sample in a study of cytomegalovirus exposure and HLA in healthy donors. The repertoire was sequenced with immunoSEQ multiplex PCR; TCRdb's copy has only in-frame clones and lacks some. Found here are about 220,000 clones, around 90% of them singletons; the top ten hold around 1%. Sequencing was performed on PBMCs. Source of these receptors: a woman in her late teens or twenties in good health and CMV-seronegative.

The rearrangement links TRBV6-1 to TRBJ2-5, with TRBD1 matching 10 bases. V lost 8 bases and J lost 5; bases outside the gene matches: 8. The CDR3 spans 14 residues. CDR1 is MNHNS and CDR2 is SASEGT in the germline V gene. The DNA of the CDR3 is TGTGCCAGCGTCGACAGGGGGCTAGGGGAGACCCAGTACTTC. Protein: CASVDRGLGETQYF.

The V call is TRBV4-2, the J call TRBJ1-1; D possibly corresponds to TRBD1 (6 bases). The CDR3 has 17 residues. Trimming pared 0 bases from V and 2 bases from J, leaving 16 bases between. Germline values: CDR1 LGHNA, CDR2 YNFKEQ. The chain's CDR3 is CASSQDLGGALNTEAFF. The DNA of the CDR3 is TGTGCCAGCAGCCAAGATTTGGGGGGGGCCCTTAACACTGAAGCTTTCTTT.

The chain joins TRBV5-4 to TRBJ2-1; 10 bases are shared with TRBD2. Losses at the gene ends were 1 base for V and 16 bases for J; bases not matched to a gene: 8. The germline V gene has CDR1 SGHNT and CDR2 YYREEE (reference sequence). There are 13 residues in the CDR3. CDR3 amino acids: CASSLPSGGIPFF. CDR3 in DNA: TGTGCCAGCAGCTTGCCTAGCGGGGGTATTCCTTTCTTC.

This chain connects TRBV4-1 to TRBJ2-7, with D possibly being TRBD2 (5 bases). This CDR3 has 14 residues. V was clipped by 1 base and J by 4 bases, with 11 bases between them. Germline assignment: CDR1 MGHRA and CDR2 YSYEKL. CDR3 coding DNA: TGCGCCAGCAGCCAAGTGGGGAGATCGTACGAGCAGTACTTC. Its translation: CASSQVGRSYEQYF.

CDR3 sequence: CSVEESTGTEAFF. The CDR3 bases are TGCAGCGTTGAAGAGTCTACGGGGACTGAAGCTTTCTTT. The chain has TRBV29-1 and TRBJ1-1; D uncertain. Trimming cost V 0 bases and J 5 bases, with 10 bases left between them. CDR1 and CDR2 (germline): SQVTM, ANQGSEA. This CDR3 contains 13 residues.

The chain joins TRBV5-1 to TRBJ2-3, with 7 positions matching TRBD2. J lost 0 bases, V lost 0 bases, and 4 bases had no gene match. CDR1 is SGHRS and CDR2 is YFSETQ in the germline V gene. The length of the CDR3 is 16 residues. CDR3 region: CASSLGAGASTDTQYF. The CDR3 DNA follows: TGCGCCAGCAGCTTGGGGGCGGGAGCCAGCACAGATACGCAGTATTTT. Drawing the rest from reference TRBV5-1 and TRBJ2-3, the complete variable domain is KAGVTQTPRYLIKTRGQQVTLSCSPISGHRSVSWYQQTPGQGLQFLFEYFSETQRNKGNFPGRFSGRQFSNSRSEMNVSTLELGDSALYLCASSLGAGASTDTQYFGPGTRLTVL.

This sequence joins TRBV29-1 and TRBJ2-5, with 14 bases lining up with TRBD2. From germline, CDR1 is SQVTM and CDR2 ANQGSEA. V lost 8 bases, J lost 5 bases, and 10 bases stayed unmatched. This CDR3 has 15 residues. The CDR3 sequence: CSSRLAGGPGETQYF. The CDR3 bases are TGCAGCTCACGACTAGCGGGAGGGCCGGGTGAGACCCAGTACTTC. Together with reference TRBV29-1 and TRBJ2-5, the CDR3 gives the full variable domain: SAVISQKPSRDICQRGTSLTIQCQVDSQVTMMFWYRQQPGQSLTLIATANQGSEATYESGFVIDKFPISRPNLTFSTLTVSNMSPEDSSIYLCSSRLAGGPGETQYFGPGTRLLVL.

This chain links TRBV6-1 with TRBJ2-1; possible D gene TRBD2, 5 bases. Per germline, CDR1 MNHNS and CDR2 SASEGT. This CDR3 contains 14 residues. V gave up 11 bases and J gave up 0 bases, with 14 bases separating them. Here the CDR3 DNA reads TGTGCCGCCCTCGCTAGCCCCTCCTACAATGAGCAGTTCTTC. This gives the protein CAALASPSYNEQFF.

This clone was found once. The J gene is TRBJ2-7, the V gene TRBV7-3; 9 positions match TRBD2. Trimming removed 2 bases from V and 3 bases from J; junction bases left unmatched: 5. Germline CDR1 and CDR2: SGHTA and FQGTGA. The CDR3 contains 15 residues. The CDR3 here is CASSLELAGIYEQYF. Here the CDR3 DNA reads TGTGCCAGCAGCTTAGAGCTAGCGGGGATCTACGAGCAGTACTTC.

The V and J genes are TRBV5-4 and TRBJ1-2; 7 bases agree with TRBD1. Germline CDR1 and CDR2: SGHNT and YYREEE (reference sequence). CDR3 size: 12 residues. With V trimmed by 8 bases and J by 4 bases, 5 bases remained unmatched. CDR3 sequence reads: CARVDRAYGYTF. For the CDR3, the DNA is TGTGCCAGGGTCGACAGGGCCTATGGCTACACCTTC. The full variable domain, its missing parts supplied by reference TRBV5-4 and TRBJ1-2, is ETGVTQSPTHLIKTRGQQVTLRCSSQSGHNTVSWYQQALGQGPQFIFQYYREEENGRGNFPPRFSGLQFPNYSSELNVNALELDDSALYLCARVDRAYGYTFGSGTRLTVV.

This chain links TRBV18 with TRBJ2-6, with no clear D. Germline-derived CDR1 and CDR2 are KGHSH and LQKENI. The V and J ends lost 6 bases and 0 bases respectively, with 15 bases between them. The CDR3 length is 17 residues. The CDR3 reads CASSRSTQSSGANVLTF. As DNA, the CDR3 is TGTGCCAGCTCGCGATCCACACAGAGCTCTGGGGCCAACGTCCTGACTTTC. Using reference TRBV18 and TRBJ2-6 for the parts outside the CDR3, the full variable domain is NAGVMQNPRHLVRRRGQEARLRCSPMKGHSHVYWYRQLPEEGLKFMVYLQKENIIDESGMPKERFSAEFPKEGPSILRIQQVVRGDSAAYFCASSRSTQSSGANVLTFGAGSRLTVL.

The V gene is TRBV7-2, the J gene TRBJ2-1; TRBD2 is a possible D gene (6 bases). The CDR3 loop spans 15 amino acids. V was clipped by 2 bases and J by 5 bases, with 13 bases between them. CDR1 is SGHTA, CDR2 FQGNSA, per germline. CDR3 region: CASSLRSSADNEQFF. The DNA of the CDR3 is TGTGCCAGCAGCTTAAGGTCTAGCGCTGACAATGAGCAGTTCTTC.

The chain has TRBV11-3 and TRBJ2-1; D is possibly TRBD2 (6 bases). V lost 3 bases and J lost 1, with 10 bases in between. This CDR3 has 15 residues. The germline V gene encodes CDR1 SGHNT and CDR2 YENEEA. The CDR3 protein is CASSFSGSSYNEQFF. DNA of the CDR3: TGTGCCAGCAGCTTTAGCGGATCATCCTACAATGAGCAGTTCTTC.

This chain joins TRBV11-2 and TRBJ2-7; 14 nucleotides match TRBD2. After removal of 5 bases from V and 3 bases from J, the junction contained 3 bases not matched to a gene. The germline gives CDR1 SGHAT, CDR2 FQNNGV. The CDR3 contains 15 residues. The CDR3 DNA sequence: TGTGCCAGCAGCCCCGGGACTAGCGGGAGCTACGAGCAGTACTTC. It yields the protein CASSPGTSGSYEQYF.

V and J are TRBV15 and TRBJ1-1; D ambiguous. Trimming shortened V by 4 bases and J by 0 bases, and 15 bases separated the two germline ends. In germline, CDR1 is LNHNV, CDR2 YYDKDF (reference sequence). This CDR3 is 16 amino acids long. This CDR3 is CATSTEYGEVNTEAFF. CDR3 in DNA: TGTGCCACCAGCACAGAGTACGGAGAGGTGAACACTGAAGCTTTCTTT. The full variable domain, completed using reference TRBV15 and TRBJ1-1, is DAMVIQNPRYQVTQFGKPVTLSCSQTLNHNVMYWYQQKSSQAPKLLFHYYDKDFNNEADTPDNFQSRRPNTSFCFLDIRSPGLGDTAMYLCATSTEYGEVNTEAFFGQGTRLTVV.

This sequence joins TRBV5-1 and TRBJ2-1; 8 positions match TRBD2. CDR3 length equals 15 residues. V lost 4 bases to trimming and J lost 5 bases; unmatched junction nucleotides: 8. Germline CDR1 reads SGHRS; CDR2 reads YFSETQ. CDR3 amino acids: CASSPHSGTDNEQFF. The CDR3 DNA follows: TGCGCCAGCAGCCCTCATAGCGGGACTGACAATGAGCAGTTCTTC.

The V and J genes are TRBV18 and TRBJ2-3, with 9 bases that match TRBD2. Germline CDR1 reads KGHSH; CDR2 reads LQKENI. The V gene end was trimmed by 6 bases and the J gene end by 2 bases; junction bases not matched to a gene: 9. CDR3 length: 16 amino acids. In nucleotides, the CDR3 is TGTGCCAGCTCTACAGTTAGCGGGAGCGACACAGATACGCAGTATTTT. Protein sequence: CASSTVSGSDTDTQYF.

The rearrangement uses TRBV10-3 and TRBJ1-2, with 10 bases identical to TRBD1. J gave up 4 bases and V 6 bases, and 14 bases lay outside the gene matches. The CDR3 has 17 amino acids. CDR1 and CDR2 (germline): ENHRY, SYGVKD. The CDR3 here is CAISTGTGAPETYGYTF. DNA for the CDR3: TGTGCCATCAGCACCGGGACAGGGGCCCCCGAGACCTATGGCTACACCTTC.

This clone appeared once. The chain employs TRBV4-1 and TRBJ2-1; maybe TRBD2 (5 bases). The CDR3 runs 13 residues. Trimming shortened V by 1 base and J by 6 bases, and 7 bases separated the two germline ends. Germline CDR1 is MGHRA and CDR2 is YSYEKL. CDR3 region: CASSQGTANEQFF. The CDR3 DNA sequence: TGCGCCAGCAGCCAAGGGACTGCCAATGAGCAGTTCTTC.

This chain connects TRBV6-1 to TRBJ1-2; maybe TRBD1 (6 bases). Germline V gene lookup returns CDR1 MNHNS and CDR2 SASEGT. The CDR3 extends over 13 amino acids. V lost 6 bases and J 5 bases, leaving 13 bases between the germline ends. The CDR3 sequence is CASSEQGSYGYTF. The CDR3 DNA follows: TGTGCCAGCAGCGAACAGGGATCTTATGGCTACACCTTC.

The V and J genes are TRBV27 and TRBJ2-1; D gene uncertain. There are 13 residues in the CDR3. V was pared by 0 bases and J by 5 bases, with 5 bases between. CDR1 is MNHEY, CDR2 SMNVEV, per germline (reference sequence). Here the CDR3 reads CASSLSENNEQFF. The CDR3 bases are TGTGCCAGCAGTTTATCGGAGAACAATGAGCAGTTCTTC.

The count of this clone is one. The chain is built from TRBV4-1 and TRBJ2-3; TRBD2 agrees at 7 bases. The germline CDR1 and CDR2 sequences are MGHRA and YSYEKL. V lost 4 bases, J lost 4 bases, and 8 bases stayed unmatched. The CDR3 loop spans 15 amino acids. CDR3 bases: TGCGCCAGCAGCCCCTCGGGGGGATGGGCAGATACGCAGTATTTT. Its translation: CASSPSGGWADTQYF.

This chain uses TRBV27 with TRBJ1-5; TRBD1 agrees at 7 bases. This CDR3 has 14 amino acids. Per the germline V gene, CDR1 is MNHEY and CDR2 is SMNVEV (reference sequence). V shed 6 bases and J 6 bases; nucleotides not matched to a gene: 8. For the CDR3, the DNA is TGTGCCAGCAGCCGTACAGGGGCGGCTCAGCCCCAGCATTTT. The encoded protein is CASSRTGAAQPQHF.

This chain joins TRBV28 and TRBJ1-6, with 8 bases identical to TRBD1. Germline loops: CDR1 MDHEN, CDR2 SYDVKM. This CDR3 is 15 amino acids long. Germline trimming cut 5 bases from V and 7 bases from J; bases unmatched to any gene: 7. CDR3 sequence reads: CASSPGQGWNSPLHF. CDR3 sequence (DNA): TGTGCCAGCAGTCCAGGACAGGGCTGGAATTCACCCCTCCACTTT.